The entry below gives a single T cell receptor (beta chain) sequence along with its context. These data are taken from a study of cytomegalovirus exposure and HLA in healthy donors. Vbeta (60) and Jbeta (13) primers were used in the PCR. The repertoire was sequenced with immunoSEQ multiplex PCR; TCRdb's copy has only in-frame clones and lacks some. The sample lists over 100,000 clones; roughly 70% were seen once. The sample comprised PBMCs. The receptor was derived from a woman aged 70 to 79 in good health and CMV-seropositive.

CDR3 sequence reads: CASSMRGPSYNEQFF. Here the CDR3 DNA reads TGTGCCAGTAGTATGAGGGGGCCGTCTTACAATGAGCAGTTCTTC. The rearrangement uses TRBV19 and TRBJ2-1; 7 bases are a match to TRBD1. The J segment lost 4 bases and the V segment lost 3 bases, leaving 6 bases of the junction unmatched. CDR1 LNHDA and CDR2 SQIVND come from the germline V gene (reference sequence). The CDR3 covers 15 residues.